This TCR beta chain was identified in a study of cytomegalovirus exposure and HLA in healthy donors. Trimming cost V 0 bases and J 6 bases; bases outside gene matches: 2. The CDR3 runs to 14 residues. Germline CDR1 reads SGHRS; CDR2 reads YFSETQ. Researchers ran the PCR with 60 Vbeta and 13 Jbeta primers. Libraries were prepared by immunoSEQ multiplex PCR; TCRdb keeps only in-frame clonotypes and omits some of them. The sample yields around 200,000 clones, approximately 70% seen once. This TCR was recovered from a man aged 35 to 55 in good health and CMV-seropositive. The rearrangement links TRBV5-1 to TRBJ2-1; 8 bases align to TRBD1. The sequencing sample was made of PBMCs. CDR3 loop: CASSLVGQANEQFF. CDR3 nucleotide sequence: TGCGCCAGCAGCTTGGTGGGACAGGCCAATGAGCAGTTCTTC.